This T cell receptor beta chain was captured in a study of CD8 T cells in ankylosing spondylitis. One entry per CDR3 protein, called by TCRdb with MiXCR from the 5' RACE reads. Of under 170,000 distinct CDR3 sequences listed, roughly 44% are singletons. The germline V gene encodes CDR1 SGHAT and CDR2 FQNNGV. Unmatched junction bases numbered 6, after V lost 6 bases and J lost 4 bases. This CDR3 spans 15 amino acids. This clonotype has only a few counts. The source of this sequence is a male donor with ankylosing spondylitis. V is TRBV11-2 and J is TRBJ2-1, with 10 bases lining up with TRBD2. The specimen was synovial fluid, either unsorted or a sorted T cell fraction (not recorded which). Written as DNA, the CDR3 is TGTGCCAGCAGACCCGGGACTAGCGATTACAATGAGCAGTTCTTC. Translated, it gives CASRPGTSDYNEQFF.